Only one count was recorded for the clone carrying this T cell receptor (beta chain). What it recognizes is unknown. V lost 1 base, J lost 3 bases, and 13 bases lay in between. This CDR3 is 16 amino acids long. Germline V gene sequence: CDR1 SGHVS, CDR2 FNYEAQ. This record comes from a study of T cell repertoires in cytomegalovirus infection. Study-level information: Recently identified HLA-C-restricted CMV epitopes and well-studied HLA-B-restricted CMV epitopes were used by the study. Indications of both CMV infection and matching HLA type were provided by public TCR beta signatures.

TCRdb reprocessed the reads with MiXCR, giving one entry per CDR3 protein. This sample has almost 90,000 distinct CDR3 sequences, with approximately 30% found just once. The gene calls are TRBV7-6 and TRBJ2-1; a possible D gene is TRBD2 (5 bases). The TCR originated in a human donor in good health (CMV status not recorded). Some clones in this sample may be carry-over from other donors' samples. The material was CD8+ T cells from cultured PBMCs, obtained from culture after CMV antigen stimulation. CDR3: CASSLDDSVFYNEQFF. The CDR3, as DNA: TGTGCCAGCAGCTTAGATGATAGCGTATTCTACAATGAGCAGTTCTTC.